This record looks at one T cell receptor (beta chain) sequence and its context. Antigen specificity is unknown. Unexposed donor CD4+ T cells date from about 2011-2019, before the COVID-19 pandemic. CD4+ T cells were isolated from the cells after roughly 11 days of culture. This entry belongs to a study of CD4 T cells in relation to SARS-CoV-2 and coronaviruses. TCRdb's copy holds only in-frame clones and misses some; the assay was immunoSEQ multiplex PCR. The sample records 20,000 to 25,000 clones, about 70% being singletons. What was sequenced was CD4+ T cells from PBMCs, cultured in vitro. The TCR sequence derives from a human donor in good health.

For the CDR3, the DNA is TGTGCCAGCACCAGGGAGTATACCGGGGAGCTGTTTTTT. Residues: CASTREYTGELFF. The chain combines TRBV6-5 with TRBJ2-2; D tentatively fits TRBD1 or TRBD2 (5 bases each). Germline CDR1 is MNHEY and CDR2 is SVGAGI. Trimming removed 7 bases from V and 5 bases from J, with 11 bases in between. The length of the CDR3 is 13 residues.